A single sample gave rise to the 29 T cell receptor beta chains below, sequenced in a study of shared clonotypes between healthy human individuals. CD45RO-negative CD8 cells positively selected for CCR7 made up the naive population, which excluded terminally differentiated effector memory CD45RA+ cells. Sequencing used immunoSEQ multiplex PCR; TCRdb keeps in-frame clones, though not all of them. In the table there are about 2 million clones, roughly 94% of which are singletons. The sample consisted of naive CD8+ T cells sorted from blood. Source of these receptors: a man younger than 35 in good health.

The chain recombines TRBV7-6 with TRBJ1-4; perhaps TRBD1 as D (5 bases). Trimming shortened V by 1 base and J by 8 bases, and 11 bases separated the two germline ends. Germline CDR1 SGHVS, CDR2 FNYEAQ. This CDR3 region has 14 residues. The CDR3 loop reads CASSLVGGDEKLFF. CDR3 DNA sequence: TGTGCCAGCAGCTTAGTTGGGGGGGACGAAAAACTGTTTTTT.

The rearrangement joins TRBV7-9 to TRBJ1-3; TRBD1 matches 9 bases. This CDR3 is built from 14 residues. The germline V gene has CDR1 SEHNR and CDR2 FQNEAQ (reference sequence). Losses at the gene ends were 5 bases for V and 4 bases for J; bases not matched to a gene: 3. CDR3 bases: TGTGCCAGCAGCCCGACAGGGGGAGGAAACACCATATATTTT. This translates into CASSPTGGGNTIYF.

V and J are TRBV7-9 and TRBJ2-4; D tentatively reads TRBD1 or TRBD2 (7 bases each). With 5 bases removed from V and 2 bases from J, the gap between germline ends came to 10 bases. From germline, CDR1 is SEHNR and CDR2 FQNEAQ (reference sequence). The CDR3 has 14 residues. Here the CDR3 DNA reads TGTGCCAGCAGCCAGGGGGGGACCAAAAACATTCAGTACTTC. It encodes CASSQGGTKNIQYF.

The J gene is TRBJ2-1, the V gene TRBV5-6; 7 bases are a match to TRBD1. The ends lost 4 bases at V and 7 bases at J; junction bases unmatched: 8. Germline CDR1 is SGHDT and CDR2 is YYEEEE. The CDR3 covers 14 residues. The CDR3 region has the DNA TGTGCCAGCAGCCTAGCCACAGGGGTAAATGAGCAGTTCTTC. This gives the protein CASSLATGVNEQFF. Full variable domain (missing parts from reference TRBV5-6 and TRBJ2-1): DAGVTQSPTHLIKTRGQQVTLRCSPKSGHDTVSWYQQALGQGPQFIFQYYEEEERQRGNFPDRFSGHQFPNYSSELNVNALLLGDSALYLCASSLATGVNEQFFGPGTRLTVL.

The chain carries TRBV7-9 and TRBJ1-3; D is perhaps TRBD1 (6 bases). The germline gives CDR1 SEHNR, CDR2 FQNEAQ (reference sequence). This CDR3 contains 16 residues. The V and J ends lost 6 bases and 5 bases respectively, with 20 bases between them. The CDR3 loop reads CASRADSGGHRNTIYF. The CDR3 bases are TGTGCCAGCAGGGCGGACAGCGGTGGCCATAGAAACACCATATATTTT.

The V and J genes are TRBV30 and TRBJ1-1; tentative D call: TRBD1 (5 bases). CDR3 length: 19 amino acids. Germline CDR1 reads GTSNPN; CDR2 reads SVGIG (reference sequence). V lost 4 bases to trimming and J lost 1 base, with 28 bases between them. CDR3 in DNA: TGTGCCTGGACCCCACCAGCCATTGAGACAGTTTTTCCGAACACTGAAGCTTTCTTT. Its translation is CAWTPPAIETVFPNTEAFF.

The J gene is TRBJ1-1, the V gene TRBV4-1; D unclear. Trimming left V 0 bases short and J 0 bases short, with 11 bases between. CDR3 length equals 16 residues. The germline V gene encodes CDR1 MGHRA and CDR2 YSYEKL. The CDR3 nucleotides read TGCGCCAGCAGCCAAGAAATTCCCAACATGAACACTGAAGCTTTCTTT. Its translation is CASSQEIPNMNTEAFF.

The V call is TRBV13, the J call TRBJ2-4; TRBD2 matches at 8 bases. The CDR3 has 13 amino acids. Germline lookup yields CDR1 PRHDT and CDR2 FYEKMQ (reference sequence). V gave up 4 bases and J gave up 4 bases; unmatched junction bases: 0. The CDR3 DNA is TGTGCCAGCAGCTCGGGGGGGAAAAACATTCAGTACTTC. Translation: CASSSGGKNIQYF.

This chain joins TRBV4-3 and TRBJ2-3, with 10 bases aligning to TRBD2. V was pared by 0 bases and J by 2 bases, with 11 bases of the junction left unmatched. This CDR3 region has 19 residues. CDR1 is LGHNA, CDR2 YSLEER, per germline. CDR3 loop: CASSQEGFLAGVFTDTQYF. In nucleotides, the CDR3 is TGCGCCAGCAGCCAAGAAGGCTTCCTAGCGGGGGTGTTCACAGATACGCAGTATTTT.

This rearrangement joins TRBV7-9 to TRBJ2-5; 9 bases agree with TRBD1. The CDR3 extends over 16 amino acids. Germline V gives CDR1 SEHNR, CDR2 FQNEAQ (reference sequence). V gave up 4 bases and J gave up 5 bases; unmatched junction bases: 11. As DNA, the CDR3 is TGTGCCAGCAGCTCTTGGGGTGCGGACAGGGGTGAGACCCAGTACTTC. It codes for CASSSWGADRGETQYF. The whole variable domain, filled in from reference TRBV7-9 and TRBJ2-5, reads DTGVSQNPRHKITKRGQNVTFRCDPISEHNRLYWYRQTLGQGPEFLTYFQNEAQLEKSRLLSDRFSAERPKGSFSTLEIQRTEQGDSAMYLCASSSWGADRGETQYFGPGTRLLVL.

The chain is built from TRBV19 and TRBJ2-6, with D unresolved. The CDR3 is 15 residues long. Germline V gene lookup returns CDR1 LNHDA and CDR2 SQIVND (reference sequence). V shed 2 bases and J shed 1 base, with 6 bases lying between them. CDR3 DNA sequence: TGTGCCAGTAGTATATGGGATTCTGGGGCCAACGTCCTGACTTTC. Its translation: CASSIWDSGANVLTF.

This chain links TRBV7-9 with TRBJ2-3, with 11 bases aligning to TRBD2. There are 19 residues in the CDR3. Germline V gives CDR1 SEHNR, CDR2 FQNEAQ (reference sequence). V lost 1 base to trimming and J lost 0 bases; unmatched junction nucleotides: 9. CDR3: CASSLGPLAGAYSTDTQYF. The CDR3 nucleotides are TGTGCCAGCAGCTTAGGTCCACTAGCGGGAGCCTATAGCACAGATACGCAGTATTTT. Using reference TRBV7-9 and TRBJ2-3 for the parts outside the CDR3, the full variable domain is DTGVSQNPRHKITKRGQNVTFRCDPISEHNRLYWYRQTLGQGPEFLTYFQNEAQLEKSRLLSDRFSAERPKGSFSTLEIQRTEQGDSAMYLCASSLGPLAGAYSTDTQYFGPGTRLTVL.

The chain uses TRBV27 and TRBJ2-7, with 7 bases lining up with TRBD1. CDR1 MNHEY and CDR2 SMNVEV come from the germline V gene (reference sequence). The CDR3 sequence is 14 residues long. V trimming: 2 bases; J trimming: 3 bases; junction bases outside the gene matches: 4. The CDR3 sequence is CASSLRGTDYEQYF. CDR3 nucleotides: TGTGCCAGCAGTTTAAGGGGGACAGACTACGAGCAGTACTTC.

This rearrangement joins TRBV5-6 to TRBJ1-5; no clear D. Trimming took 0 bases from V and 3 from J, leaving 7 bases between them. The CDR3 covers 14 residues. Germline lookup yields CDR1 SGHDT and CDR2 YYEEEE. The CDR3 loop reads CASSLGGNNQPQHF. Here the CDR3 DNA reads TGTGCCAGCAGCTTGGGTGGGAACAATCAGCCCCAGCATTTT.

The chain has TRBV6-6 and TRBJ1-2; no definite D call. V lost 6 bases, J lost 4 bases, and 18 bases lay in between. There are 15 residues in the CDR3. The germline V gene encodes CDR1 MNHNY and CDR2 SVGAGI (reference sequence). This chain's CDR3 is CASSPNPGESYGYTF. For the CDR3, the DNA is TGTGCCAGCAGCCCAAACCCCGGGGAGAGCTATGGCTACACCTTC.

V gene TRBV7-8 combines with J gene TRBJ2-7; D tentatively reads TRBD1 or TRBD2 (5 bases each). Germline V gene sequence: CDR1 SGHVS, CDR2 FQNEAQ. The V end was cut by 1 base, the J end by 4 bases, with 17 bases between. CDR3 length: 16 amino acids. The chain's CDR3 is CASSLVLGDLPYEQYF. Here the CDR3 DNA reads TGTGCCAGCAGCTTAGTTCTCGGGGACCTACCTTACGAGCAGTACTTC.

In DNA form, the CDR3 reads TGTGCCAGCAGTTACGAGCTAGCGGCATCCTACGAGCAGTACTTC. This translates into CASSYELAASYEQYF. This sequence joins TRBV6-6 and TRBJ2-7, with TRBD2 identical over 7 bases. This CDR3 contains 15 residues. Germline lookup yields CDR1 MNHNY and CDR2 SVGAGI (reference sequence). J was trimmed by 1 base and V by 2 bases; bases with no gene match: 5.

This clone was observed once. The CDR3 DNA is TGTGCCAGCACTATAAATCAGCCCCAGCATTTT. It encodes CASTINQPQHF. The chain combines TRBV27 with TRBJ1-5; no clear D gene. The V end lost 7 bases, the J end lost 4 bases, and 5 bases lay between the germline ends. The CDR3 is made up of 11 amino acids. Germline loops: CDR1 MNHEY, CDR2 SMNVEV (reference sequence).

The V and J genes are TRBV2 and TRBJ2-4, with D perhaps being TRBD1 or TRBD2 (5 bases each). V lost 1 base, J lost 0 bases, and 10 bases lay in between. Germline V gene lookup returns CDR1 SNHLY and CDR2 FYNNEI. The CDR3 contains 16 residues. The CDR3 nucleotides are TGTGCCAGCAGTGAAGGGTCGGGGCTAGCCAAAAACATTCAGTACTTC. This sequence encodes CASSEGSGLAKNIQYF.

CDR3 residues: CASNSLSGIQETQYF. The CDR3 DNA is TGTGCCAGCAACAGCCTGAGCGGGATCCAAGAGACCCAGTACTTC. V is TRBV5-8 and J is TRBJ2-5; 7 bases fit TRBD2. Germline V gene lookup returns CDR1 SGHTS and CDR2 YDEGEE. Losses at the gene ends were 6 bases for V and 1 base for J; bases not matched to a gene: 9. The CDR3 covers 15 residues. The full variable domain, completed using reference TRBV5-8 and TRBJ2-5, is EAGVTQSPTHLIKTRGQQATLRCSPISGHTSVYWYQQALGLGLQFLLWYDEGEERNRGNFPPRFSGRQFPNYSSELNVNALELEDSALYLCASNSLSGIQETQYFGPGTRLLVL.

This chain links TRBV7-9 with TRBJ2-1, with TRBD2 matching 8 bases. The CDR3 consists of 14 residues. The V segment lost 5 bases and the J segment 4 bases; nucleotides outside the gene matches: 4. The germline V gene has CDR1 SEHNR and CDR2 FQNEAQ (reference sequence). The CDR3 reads CASSHSGAYNEQFF. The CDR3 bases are TGTGCCAGCAGCCATAGCGGGGCATACAATGAGCAGTTCTTC.

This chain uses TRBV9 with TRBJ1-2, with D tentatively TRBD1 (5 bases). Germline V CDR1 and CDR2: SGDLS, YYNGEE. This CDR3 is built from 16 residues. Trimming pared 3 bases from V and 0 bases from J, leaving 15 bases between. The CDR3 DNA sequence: TGTGCCAGCAGCGAGACATCCGGGACGGCTAACTATGGCTACACCTTC. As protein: CASSETSGTANYGYTF.

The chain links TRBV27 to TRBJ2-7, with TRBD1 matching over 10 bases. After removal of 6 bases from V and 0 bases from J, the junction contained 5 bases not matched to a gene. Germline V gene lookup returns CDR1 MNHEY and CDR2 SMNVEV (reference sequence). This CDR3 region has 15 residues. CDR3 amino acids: CASSWGTGASYEQYF. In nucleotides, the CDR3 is TGTGCCAGCAGCTGGGGGACAGGGGCCTCCTACGAGCAGTACTTC.

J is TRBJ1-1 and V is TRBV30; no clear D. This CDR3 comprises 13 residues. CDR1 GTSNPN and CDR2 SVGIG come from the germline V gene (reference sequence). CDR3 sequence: CALMFGMNTEAFF. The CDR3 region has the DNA TGTGCACTCATGTTCGGTATGAACACTGAAGCTTTCTTT.

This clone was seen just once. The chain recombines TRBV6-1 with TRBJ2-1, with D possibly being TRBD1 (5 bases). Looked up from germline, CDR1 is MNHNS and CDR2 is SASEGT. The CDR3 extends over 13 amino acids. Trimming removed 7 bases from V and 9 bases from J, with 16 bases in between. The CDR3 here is CASMGPVKGEQFF. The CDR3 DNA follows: TGTGCCAGCATGGGGCCGGTAAAGGGTGAGCAGTTCTTC.

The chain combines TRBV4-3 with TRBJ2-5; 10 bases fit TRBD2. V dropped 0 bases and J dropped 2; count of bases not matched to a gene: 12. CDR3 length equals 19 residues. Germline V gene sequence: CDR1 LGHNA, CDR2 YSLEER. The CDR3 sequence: CASSQELAGAEGGQETQYF. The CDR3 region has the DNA TGCGCCAGCAGCCAAGAGCTAGCGGGAGCAGAAGGGGGACAAGAGACCCAGTACTTC.

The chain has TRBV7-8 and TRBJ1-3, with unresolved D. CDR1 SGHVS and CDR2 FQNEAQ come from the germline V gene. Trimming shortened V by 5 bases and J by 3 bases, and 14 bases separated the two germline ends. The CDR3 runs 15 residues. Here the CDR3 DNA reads TGTGCCAGCAGCCTAACCCAGGACGGTGGAAACACCATATATTTT. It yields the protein CASSLTQDGGNTIYF.

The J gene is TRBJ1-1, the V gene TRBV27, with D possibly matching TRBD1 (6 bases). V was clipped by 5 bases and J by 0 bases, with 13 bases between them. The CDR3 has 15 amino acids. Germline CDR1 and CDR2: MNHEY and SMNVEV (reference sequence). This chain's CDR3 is CASSKHAGVNTEAFF. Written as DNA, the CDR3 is TGTGCCAGCAGTAAGCATGCAGGGGTGAACACTGAAGCTTTCTTT.

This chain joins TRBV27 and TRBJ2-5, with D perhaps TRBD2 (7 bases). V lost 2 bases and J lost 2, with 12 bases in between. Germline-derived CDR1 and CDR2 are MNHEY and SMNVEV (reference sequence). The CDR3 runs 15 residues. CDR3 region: CASSLEGGTQETQYF. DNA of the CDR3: TGTGCCAGCAGTTTAGAGGGGGGGACGCAAGAGACCCAGTACTTC.